The 2 T cell receptor beta chains given below trace back to one sample, sequenced in a study of tumor and adjacent non-tumor tissue in lung cancer (dated by TCRdb to the late 2010s). RNA was extracted from bulk unsorted tissue and checked for quality with a NanoDrop ND-1000 and an Agilent 2100. The normal lung samples consisted of distant non-tumor tissue collected more than 3 cm from the tumor edge. The library was produced with multiplex PCR. The listed sequencing device is Illumina HiSeq 2500. TCRbeta libraries were built by three rounds of nested PCR using primers (Table S4), following protocols modified from ARM-PCR. The public reads were quality trimmed at Q25 with fastp and then assembled into clones with MiXCR by TCRdb, keeping productive beta chains. When rows share a CDR3 protein, they turn into one entry using the most common DNA and genes. In this sample the table shows around 76,000 distinct CDR3 sequences, 76% of which occur a single time. The ten largest clones represent under 50% of the sample.

Sequenced sample: distant non-tumor lung tissue. The receptors come from a man in his 70s with non-small cell lung cancer.

The V call is TRBV29-1, the J call TRBJ1-5, with D possibly TRBD1 on 5 matching bases. Germline CDR1 is SQVTM and CDR2 is ANQGSEA. Trimming removed 0 bases at V and 13 bases at J, with 31 bases between. The CDR3 totals 18 residues. This chain's CDR3 is CSVEDLWDGGIGYQHQHF. CDR3 nucleotide sequence: TGCAGCGTTGAAGATCTATGGGACGGCGGCATTGGCTATCAGCATCAGCATTTT.

As concerns this clonotype: The germline gene is not matched at one end of the junction; a read error may be the cause. The genes are TRBV7-8 and TRBJ2-3; D gene ambiguous. CDR3 size: 16 residues. Germline values: CDR1 SGHVS, CDR2 FQNEAQ. CDR3 in amino acids: CANSFLLWGRADTQYF. The CDR3 region has the DNA TGTGCCAACAGCTTCTTATTATGGGGAAGAGCAGATACGCAGTATTTT.